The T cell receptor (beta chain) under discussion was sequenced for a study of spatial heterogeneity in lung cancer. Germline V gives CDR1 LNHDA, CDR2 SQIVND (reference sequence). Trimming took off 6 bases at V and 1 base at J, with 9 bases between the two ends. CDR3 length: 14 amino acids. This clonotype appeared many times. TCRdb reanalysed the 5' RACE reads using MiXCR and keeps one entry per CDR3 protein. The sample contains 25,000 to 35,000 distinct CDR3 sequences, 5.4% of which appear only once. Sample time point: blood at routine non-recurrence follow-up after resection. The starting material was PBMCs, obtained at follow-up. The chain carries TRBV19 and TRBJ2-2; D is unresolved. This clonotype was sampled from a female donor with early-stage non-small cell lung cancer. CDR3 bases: TGTGCCAGTAGGAAGACCCAGAACACCGGGGAGCTGTTTTTT. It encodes CASRKTQNTGELFF.